This entry is about one T cell receptor beta chain. The entry originates in a study of T cell changes during pregnancy in multiple sclerosis. Between the trimmed V and J ends, which lost 4 bases and 5 bases, there was a span of 18 bases. This CDR3 has 14 amino acids. Germline V gene sequence: CDR1 SQVTM, CDR2 ANQGSEA. Generated by immunoSEQ multiplex PCR, the TCRdb table keeps only in-frame clones and is missing some. This table has over 60,000 clones, roughly 90% appearing once. The chain combines TRBV29-1 with TRBJ2-7; TRBD2 might be the D (6 bases). Source: CD4+ T cells from peripheral blood mononuclear cells, taken in the third trimester of pregnancy. This sequence originates from a female donor in good health, enrolled as a control in a pregnancy study. The CDR3 DNA is TGCAGCGTTGGAGTCGGGGCTAGCGCAAACGAGCAGTACTTC. This codes for CSVGVGASANEQYF.